This T cell receptor (beta chain) derives from a study of cytotoxic CD8 clonotypes in ibrutinib-treated CLL. As for the study in general: The patients, about ten relapsed/refractory and approximately 14 treatment-naive, included fewer than 18 who were IGHV unmutated. Recorded responses included 24 partial and 2 complete; following median about 68 months, roughly 15 stayed remitted and about 12 progressed.

This table comes from immunoSEQ multiplex PCR, and its TCRdb copy is limited to in-frame clones, with some not included. The repertoire includes 330,000 or so clones, over 55% of them detected once, and approximately 6% sits in the top ten. This CDR3 has 15 residues. The germline CDR1 and CDR2 sequences are LGHNA and YSLEER. V dropped 1 base and J dropped 5; count of bases not matched to a gene: 5. In the case of this clone: Its antigen remains unidentified.

General study points: Age-matched healthy donor levels were exceeded by baseline clonality, which tracked circulating CD8+ T-cell counts. Clonality rose at ibrutinib response and fell back toward baseline at progression.

The chain is built from TRBV4-3 and TRBJ2-5; 9 bases are a match to TRBD2. The sequencing used PBMCs, collected after 36 months of ibrutinib treatment. The receptor comes from a human donor with chronic lymphocytic leukemia. The CDR3 reads CASSQGLAGYETQYF. CDR3 coding DNA: TGCGCCAGCAGCCAAGGTCTAGCGGGGTACGAGACCCAGTACTTC.